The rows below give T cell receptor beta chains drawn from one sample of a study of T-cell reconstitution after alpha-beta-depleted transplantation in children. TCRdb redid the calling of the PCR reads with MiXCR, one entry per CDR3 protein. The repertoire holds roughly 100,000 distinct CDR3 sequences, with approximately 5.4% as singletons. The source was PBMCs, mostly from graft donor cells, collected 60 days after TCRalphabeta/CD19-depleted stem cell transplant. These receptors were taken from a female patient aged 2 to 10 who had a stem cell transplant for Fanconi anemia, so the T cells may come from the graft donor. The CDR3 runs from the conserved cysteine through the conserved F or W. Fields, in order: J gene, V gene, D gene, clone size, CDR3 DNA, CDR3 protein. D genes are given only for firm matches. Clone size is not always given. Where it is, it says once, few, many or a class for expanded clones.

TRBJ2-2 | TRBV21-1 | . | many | TGTGCCAGCAGCAAATGTTGCCCTCAAGGGACCGGGGAGCTGTTTTTT | CASSKCCPQGTGELFF
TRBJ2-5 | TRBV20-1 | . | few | TGCAGTGCTAGAACCGGGACCACCTTCAAGGAGACCCAGTACTTC | CSARTGTTFKETQYF
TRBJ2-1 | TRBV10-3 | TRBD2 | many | TGTGCCATCAGTGAGTCGGCATCGGGAGGCCACAATGAGCAGTTCTTC | CAISESASGGHNEQFF
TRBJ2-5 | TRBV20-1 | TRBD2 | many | TGCAGTGCTGGGCGGGGGAGAGAGACCCAGTACTTC | CSAGRGRETQYF
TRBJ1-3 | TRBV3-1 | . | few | TGTGCCAGCAGCCAAGTTGTTCCGGGCCCATGGGGAAACACCATATATTTT | CASSQVVPGPWGNTIYF
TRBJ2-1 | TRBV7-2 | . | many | TGTGCCAGCAGCGGAGGGAACCAATCTCCCTTATTCAATGAGCAGTTCTTC | CASSGGNQSPLFNEQFF
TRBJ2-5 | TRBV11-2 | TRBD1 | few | TGTGCCAGCAGCTGGGACAGGGTGTTGGAGACCCAGTACTTC | CASSWDRVLETQYF
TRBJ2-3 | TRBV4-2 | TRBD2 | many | TGTGCCAGCAGCCAGGGGGCGGGAGGGGGTACAGATACGCAGTATTTT | CASSQGAGGGTDTQYF
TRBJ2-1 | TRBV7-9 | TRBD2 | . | TGTGCCAGCAGCTTCCGAGCGGGAGTGGGAAATGAGCAGTTCTTC | CASSFRAGVGNEQFF
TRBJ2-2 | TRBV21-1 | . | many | TGTGCCAGCCCCTTTCGGGACACAATAATTCCCTCTCTTCCCGGGGAGCTGTTTTTT | CASPFRDTIIPSLPGELFF